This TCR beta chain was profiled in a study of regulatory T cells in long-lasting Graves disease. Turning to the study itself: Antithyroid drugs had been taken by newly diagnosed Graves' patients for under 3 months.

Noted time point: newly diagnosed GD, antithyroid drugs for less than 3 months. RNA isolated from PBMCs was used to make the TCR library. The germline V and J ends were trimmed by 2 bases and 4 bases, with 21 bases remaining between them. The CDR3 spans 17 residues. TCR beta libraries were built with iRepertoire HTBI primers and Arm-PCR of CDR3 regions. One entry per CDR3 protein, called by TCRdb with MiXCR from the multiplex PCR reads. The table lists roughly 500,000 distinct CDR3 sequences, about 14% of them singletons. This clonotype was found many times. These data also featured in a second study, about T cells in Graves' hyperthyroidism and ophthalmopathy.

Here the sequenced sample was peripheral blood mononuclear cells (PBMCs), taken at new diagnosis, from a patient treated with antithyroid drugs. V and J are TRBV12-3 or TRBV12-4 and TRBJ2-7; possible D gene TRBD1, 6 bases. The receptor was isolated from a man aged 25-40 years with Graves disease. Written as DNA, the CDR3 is TGTGCCAGCAGTTTACAGGCGACGTGGGGGCGCGAATACGAGCAGTACTTC. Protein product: CASSLQATWGREYEQYF.